A selection of T cell receptor beta chains follows, all from one sample in a study of control samples from healthy donors and cancer patients. Profiling relied on immunoSEQ multiplex PCR, and the TCRdb table lists in-frame clones only, not all of them. The table lists about 150,000 clones, around 88% of them singletons. Sequenced: blood. These receptors originate from a man younger than 35 in good health. The CDR3 runs from the conserved cysteine through the conserved F or W. A D gene is named only where the DNA matches it firmly. The listing skips clone size in some rows; elsewhere it reads once, few, many or a size class.

J,V,size,D,DNA,CDR3
TRBJ2-5,TRBV7-2,NA,TRBD2,TGTGCCAGCAGGCGTAGCGGGGGGTCTCAAGAGACCCAGTACTTC,CASRRSGGSQETQYF
TRBJ1-5,TRBV28,NA,NA,TGTGCCAGCATTACAGGGTGGAATCAGCCCCAGCATTTT,CASITGWNQPQHF
TRBJ2-1,TRBV6-2/TRBV6-3,NA,NA,TGTGCCAGCAGTCTTTCGGGTCTCACCGTGGGTGAGCAGTTCTTC,CASSLSGLTVGEQFF
TRBJ2-7,TRBV28,NA,TRBD1,TGTGCCAGCAGTCCACCCACAGGGGGCATCGAGCTCGAGCAGTACTTC,CASSPPTGGIELEQYF
TRBJ1-2,TRBV28,NA,NA,TGTGCCAGCAGTTTTGTGGCTTATGGCTACACCTTC,CASSFVAYGYTF
TRBJ2-5,TRBV11-2,NA,NA,TGTGCCAGCAGCTTACCCGCAGGGAAACAAGAGACCCAGTACTTC,CASSLPAGKQETQYF
TRBJ2-7,TRBV7-9,NA,TRBD1,TGTGCCAGCAGCTTTGGTGTAACAGGGGGGCTAACCTACGAGCAGTACTTC,CASSFGVTGGLTYEQYF
TRBJ2-7,TRBV24-1,NA,TRBD1,TGTGCCACCAGTGGCCGGGACAGGGAAACCTACGAGCAGTACTTC,CATSGRDRETYEQYF
TRBJ1-4,TRBV28,once,NA,TGTGCCAGCAGTTTGTCTACGGAAAAACTGTTTTTT,CASSLSTEKLFF
TRBJ2-7,TRBV6-5,NA,NA,TGTGCCAGCAGTTACTCCAGGGTGAGCGAGCAGTACTTC,CASSYSRVSEQYF
TRBJ2-3,TRBV6-2/TRBV6-3,NA,NA,TGTGCCAGCAGTTACCTACCGGAGACCGGAGATACGCAGTATTTT,CASSYLPETGDTQYF
TRBJ1-3,TRBV9,NA,NA,TGTGCCAGCAGCTCCGGGGCTCCCGGAAACACCATATATTTT,CASSSGAPGNTIYF
TRBJ2-2,TRBV2,NA,NA,TGTGCCAGCAGTGGCCCACGTACGGGGGTGAACACCGGGGAGCTGTTTTTT,CASSGPRTGVNTGELFF
TRBJ1-5,TRBV19,NA,NA,TGTGCCAGTAGTATCCCACCCCCCAGGGTGCCTCAGCCCCAGCATTTT,CASSIPPPRVPQPQHF
TRBJ2-3,TRBV5-6,NA,NA,TGTGCCAGCAGCTTGGGAATAGGCACAGATACGCAGTATTTT,CASSLGIGTDTQYF
TRBJ1-2,TRBV7-2,NA,NA,TGTGCCAGCAGCTTACAGAATAACTATGGCTACACCTTC,CASSLQNNYGYTF
TRBJ1-1,TRBV7-8,NA,NA,TGTGCCAGCAGCTTAGCAGGGCAGGTGGGCACTGAAGCTTTCTTT,CASSLAGQVGTEAFF
TRBJ2-5,TRBV2,NA,NA,TGTGCCAGCACCGAAAGTCGGACTTGGGAGACCCAGTACTTC,CASTESRTWETQYF
TRBJ2-7,TRBV5-4,NA,NA,TGTGCCAGCAGCTTGAATCGGGGGGCCTCCTACGAGCAGTACTTC,CASSLNRGASYEQYF
TRBJ2-7,TRBV6-5,NA,NA,TGTGCCAGCAGTTATCAGGGACCCTACGAGCAGTACTTC,CASSYQGPYEQYF
TRBJ1-3,TRBV3-1/TRBV3-2,NA,NA,TGTGCCAGCAGCCAAGAAGCTAGGAACACCATATATTTT,CASSQEARNTIYF
TRBJ1-1,TRBV19,NA,NA,TGTGCCAGTAGCATCTCTGGGGGTCGGATAGGGACTGAAGCTTTCTTT,CASSISGGRIGTEAFF
TRBJ2-5,TRBV11-3,NA,NA,TGTGCCAGCAGCTTGGACGCGGGACCCCAAGAGACCCAGTACTTC,CASSLDAGPQETQYF
TRBJ1-2,TRBV6-5,NA,TRBD1,TGTGCCAGCAGTCCCGGACAGGGACGGCACACCTTC,CASSPGQGRHTF
TRBJ1-6,TRBV6-2/TRBV6-3,NA,NA,TGTGCCAGCAGTTACCGACAGCCCGCTGGGAATTCACCCCTCCACTTT,CASSYRQPAGNSPLHF
TRBJ1-2,TRBV29-1,NA,TRBD1,TGCAGCTCTACAGGGGGCGATGACTATGGCTACACCTTC,CSSTGGDDYGYTF
TRBJ1-3,TRBV5-5,NA,TRBD1,TGTGCCAGCAGCTTTCTGACAGGGAGAGCGTCTGGAAACACCATATATTTT,CASSFLTGRASGNTIYF
TRBJ2-3,TRBV19,NA,NA,TGTGCCAGTAGTATAGGGGGGGTCCTCACAGATACGCAGTATTTT,CASSIGGVLTDTQYF
TRBJ2-1,TRBV27,NA,NA,TGTGCCAGCAGTTTATACCCGGCGGGAAACTCCTACAATGAGCAGTTCTTC,CASSLYPAGNSYNEQFF
TRBJ1-6,TRBV19,NA,TRBD1,TGTGCCAGTAGGATGGGACAGGGGAACCCACCCCTCCACTTT,CASRMGQGNPPLHF
TRBJ2-5,TRBV6-2/TRBV6-3,NA,TRBD1,TGTGCCAGCAGTTACGAGGGGGCGCGGAACAATTACCAAGAGACCCAGTACTTC,CASSYEGARNNYQETQYF
TRBJ2-1,TRBV28,NA,NA,NA,CASSSSGLAGGKSSYNEQFF
TRBJ1-5,TRBV19,NA,TRBD1,TGTGCCAGTACCCGATACACAGGGGGCAATCAGCCCCAGCATTTT,CASTRYTGGNQPQHF
TRBJ2-1,TRBV18,once,NA,TGTGCCAGCTCACCAGCGCCCGGGGCGAACTACAATGAGCAGTTCTTC,CASSPAPGANYNEQFF
TRBJ2-7,TRBV28,NA,TRBD1,TGTGCCAGCAGTTCACTCCCGGACAGGTTCCCCTACGAGCAGTACTTC,CASSSLPDRFPYEQYF
TRBJ2-1,TRBV6-5,once,NA,TGTGCCAGCGGGAGTACTGAGCAGTTCTTC,CASGSTEQFF
TRBJ1-2,TRBV27,NA,NA,TGTGCCAGCAGTTTAGGCAGTAACTATGGCTACACCTTC,CASSLGSNYGYTF
TRBJ1-1,TRBV7-2,once,NA,TGTGCCAGCAGCAACCGGGACGGCACTGAAGCTTTCTTT,CASSNRDGTEAFF
TRBJ2-7,TRBV29-1,NA,TRBD1,TGCAGCGTTGCGTCGACAGGGTGGTCCTACGAGCAGTACTTC,CSVASTGWSYEQYF
TRBJ1-1,TRBV9,NA,NA,TGTGCCAGCAGCGGGGGGGCAGCTATGAACACTGAAGCTTTCTTT,CASSGGAAMNTEAFF